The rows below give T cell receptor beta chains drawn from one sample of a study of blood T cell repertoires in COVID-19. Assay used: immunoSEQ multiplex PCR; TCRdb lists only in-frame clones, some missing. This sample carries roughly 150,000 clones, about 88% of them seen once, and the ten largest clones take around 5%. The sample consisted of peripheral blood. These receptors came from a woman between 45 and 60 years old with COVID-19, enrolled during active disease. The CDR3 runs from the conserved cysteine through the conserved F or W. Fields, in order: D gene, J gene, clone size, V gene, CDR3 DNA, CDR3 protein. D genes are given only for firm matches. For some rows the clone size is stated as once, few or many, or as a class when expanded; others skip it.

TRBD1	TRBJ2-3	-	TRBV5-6	TGTGCCAGCAGCTTGGCAGGGGGCGTTGTGAATACGCAGTATTTT	CASSLAGGVVNTQYF
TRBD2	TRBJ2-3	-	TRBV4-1	TGCGCCAGCAGCCAAGAAGTTGGGACTAGCGCTACGCAGTATTTT	CASSQEVGTSATQYF
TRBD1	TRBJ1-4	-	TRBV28	TGTGCCAGCAGTTTCTCCGGACAGGTTGATAATGAAAAACTGTTTTTT	CASSFSGQVDNEKLFF
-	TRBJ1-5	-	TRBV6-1	TGTGCCAGCAGTGAACTGGCCCCGGGAGGGCATCAGCCCCAGCATTTT	CASSELAPGGHQPQHF
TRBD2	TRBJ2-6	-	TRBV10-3	TGTGCCATCAGCGTAGGACTAGCTGGGGCCAACGTCCTGACTTTC	CAISVGLAGANVLTF
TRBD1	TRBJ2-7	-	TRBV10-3	TGTGCCATCAGTGACCGGACAGGGAACGAGCAGTACTTC	CAISDRTGNEQYF
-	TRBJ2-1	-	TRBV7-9	TGTGCCAGCAGCTTAGATGAGACAGGACTCGGGAACGAGCAGTTCTTC	CASSLDETGLGNEQFF
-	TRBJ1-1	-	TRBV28	TGTGCTAGCTTGGCTTTGAACACTGAAGCTTTCTTT	CASLALNTEAFF
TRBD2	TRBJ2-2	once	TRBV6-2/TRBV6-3	TGTGCCAGCAGTCCGGGCGGGGGCACCGGGGAGCTGTTTTTT	CASSPGGGTGELFF
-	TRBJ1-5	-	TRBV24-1	TGTGCCACCCAGGGTTCTAGCAATCAGCCCCAGCATTTT	CATQGSSNQPQHF
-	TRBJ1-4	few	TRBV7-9	TGTGCCAGCACCTCGGGTGAAAAACTGTTTTTT	CASTSGEKLFF
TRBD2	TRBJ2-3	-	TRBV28	TGTGCCAACCAGCCTAGCGGGGGGGCAACAGATACGCAGTATTTT	CANQPSGGATDTQYF
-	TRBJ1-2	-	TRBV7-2	TGTGCCAGCAGCCTTAACTATGGCTACACCTTC	CASSLNYGYTF
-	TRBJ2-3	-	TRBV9	TGTGCCAGCAGCGCCCTTAGTGTAACAGATACGCAGTATTTT	CASSALSVTDTQYF
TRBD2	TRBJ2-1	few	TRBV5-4	TGTGCCAGCAGCAGCTTAGGGACTAGCAGAAAATACAATGAGCAGTTCTTC	CASSSLGTSRKYNEQFF
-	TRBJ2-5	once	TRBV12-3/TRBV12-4	TGTGCCAGCAGTCCTGAACTAGGGAAGACCCAGTACTTC	CASSPELGKTQYF
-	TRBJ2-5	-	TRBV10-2	TGCGCCAGCAGTGAGACGGACAGGACCCAGTACTTC	CASSETDRTQYF
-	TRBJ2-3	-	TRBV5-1	TGCGCCAGCAGCTCACAGGGCTTTACAGATACGCAGTATTTT	CASSSQGFTDTQYF
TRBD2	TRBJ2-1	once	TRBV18	TGTGCCAGCTCACCGATAGCGGGGTCCTACAATGAGCAGTTCTTC	CASSPIAGSYNEQFF
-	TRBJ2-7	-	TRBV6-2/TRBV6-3	TGTGCCAGCAGTGGGACCAGGGGATCCTACGAGCAGTACTTC	CASSGTRGSYEQYF
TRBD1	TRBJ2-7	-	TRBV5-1	TGCGCCAGCAGCATACAGGGGGCGCGGGAGCAGTACTTC	CASSIQGAREQYF
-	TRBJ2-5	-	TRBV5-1	TGCGCCAGCAGCTTGGGTAACGGGCCAGGGGAGACCCAGTACTTC	CASSLGNGPGETQYF
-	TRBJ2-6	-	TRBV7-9	TGTGCCAGCAGCTTAGACAGCTCTGGGGCCAACGTCCTGACTTTC	CASSLDSSGANVLTF
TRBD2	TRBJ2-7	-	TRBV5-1	TGCGCCAGCAGCTTGGGTCGAGCGGGGGGCTACGAGCAGTACTTC	CASSLGRAGGYEQYF
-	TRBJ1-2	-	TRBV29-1	TGCACCGGCGATGCGGGGCTGGGTGGCTACACCTTC	CTGDAGLGGYTF
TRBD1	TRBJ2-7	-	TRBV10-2	TGCGCCAGCAGACTGGGACAGGGGGTTTCCTACGAGCAGTACTTC	CASRLGQGVSYEQYF
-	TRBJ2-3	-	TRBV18	TGTGCCAGCTCACCGTCGGTAACCACAGATACGCAGTATTTT	CASSPSVTTDTQYF
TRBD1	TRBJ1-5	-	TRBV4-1	TGCGCCAGCAGCCCGGGACAGGGGGTCACTCAGCCCCAGCATTTT	CASSPGQGVTQPQHF
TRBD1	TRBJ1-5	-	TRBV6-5	TGTGCCAGCGGACAGGGCAATCAGCCCCAGCATTTT	CASGQGNQPQHF
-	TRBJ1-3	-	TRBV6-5	TGTGCCAGCAGGACTACCGGAAACACCATATATTTT	CASRTTGNTIYF
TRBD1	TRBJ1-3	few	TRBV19	TGTGCCAGTAGGACAGGGGAAAGAAACACCATATATTTT	CASRTGERNTIYF
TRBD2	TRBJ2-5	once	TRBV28	TGTGCCAGCAGTTCTCCCCGACTAGCGGGGGGGAGACACCAAGAGACCCAGTACTTC	CASSSPRLAGGRHQETQYF
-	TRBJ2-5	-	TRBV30	TGTGCCTGGAGCGGTGAGGAGACCCAGTACTTC	CAWSGEETQYF
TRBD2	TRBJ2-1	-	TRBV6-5	TGTGCCAGCAGTTACACCAGGGAGGGTGAGCAGTTCTTC	CASSYTREGEQFF
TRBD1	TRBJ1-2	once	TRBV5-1	TGCGCCAGCAGCTTGAGGACAGGGGTTAACTATGGCTACACCTTC	CASSLRTGVNYGYTF
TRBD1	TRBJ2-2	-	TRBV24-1	TGTGCCACCAGTAGCGGACAGGGGCGAACCGGGGAGCTGTTTTTT	CATSSGQGRTGELFF
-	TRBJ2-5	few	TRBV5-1	TGCGCCAGCGGAACCGGGGGCCAAGAGACCCAGTACTTC	CASGTGGQETQYF
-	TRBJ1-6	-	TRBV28	TGTGCCAGCAGTTTATCCACTAATAATTCACCCCTCCACTTT	CASSLSTNNSPLHF
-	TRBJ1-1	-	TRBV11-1	TGTGCCAGCAGCTTAGACAGGGTCGCTGAAGCTTTCTTT	CASSLDRVAEAFF
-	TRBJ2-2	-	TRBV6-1	TGTGCCAGCAGTGAAGCGGGGACACACTACACCGGGGAGCTGTTTTTT	CASSEAGTHYTGELFF
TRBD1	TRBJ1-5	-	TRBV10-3	TGTGCCATCAGTGAGTCGTGGGCAGGGGGAAGCAATCAGCCCCAGCATTTT	CAISESWAGGSNQPQHF
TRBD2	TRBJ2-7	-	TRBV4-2	TGTGCCAGCAGCCAGGGGTCTAGCGGGGGGTCCGAGCAGTACTTC	CASSQGSSGGSEQYF
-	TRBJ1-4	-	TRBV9	TGTGCCAGCAGCCCCGGGACAAGAAATGAAAAACTGTTTTTT	CASSPGTRNEKLFF
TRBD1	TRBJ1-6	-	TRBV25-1	TGTGCCAGCAGTATCCTGGGACAGGAGAATTCACCCCTCCACTTT	CASSILGQENSPLHF
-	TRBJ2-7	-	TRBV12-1	TGTGCCAGCAGCGGGCGGGAGGGGGTCCTCTACGAGCAGTACTTC	CASSGREGVLYEQYF
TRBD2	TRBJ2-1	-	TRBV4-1	TGCGCCAGCAGCCCCGAAGGTGGGGGGGTTTACAATGAGCAGTTCTTC	CASSPEGGGVYNEQFF
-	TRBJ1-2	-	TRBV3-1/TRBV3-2	TGTGCCAGCAGCTCCGGGACAAAGGGCTATGGCTACACCTTC	CASSSGTKGYGYTF
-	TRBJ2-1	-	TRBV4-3	TGCGCCAGCAGTCTGGACTCCTCCTACAATGAGCAGTTCTTC	CASSLDSSYNEQFF
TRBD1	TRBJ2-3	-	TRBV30	TGTGCCTGGAGTGTACTACAGGGGACAGATACGCAGTATTTT	CAWSVLQGTDTQYF
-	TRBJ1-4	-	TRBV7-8	TGTGCCAGCAGCCTCCGGCCGGGGATAAATGAAAAACTGTTTTTT	CASSLRPGINEKLFF
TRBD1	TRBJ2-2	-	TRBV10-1	TGCGCCAGCAGTGAGTCGACAGGGGGGACGGGGGAGCTGTTTTTT	CASSESTGGTGELFF